Described below is a single T cell receptor beta chain sequence and its context. V dropped 9 bases and J dropped 8 bases, with 21 bases sitting between them. The CDR3 is made up of 15 amino acids. Germline assignment: CDR1 SGDLS and CDR2 YYNGEE. The data belong to a study of blood T cell repertoires in COVID-19. Study summary: The samples span acute and convalescent COVID-19 from the United States, Italy and Spain.

Produced via immunoSEQ multiplex PCR; TCRdb's table is partial and in-frame only. The table has around 150,000 clones, roughly 89% seen once; the top ten hold 10%. Sequenced sample: peripheral blood. The rearrangement joins TRBV9 to TRBJ1-6; the D is unclear. This receptor was obtained from a woman aged 65 to 85 with COVID-19, enrolled during active disease. The CDR3 DNA sequence: TGTGCCATACTAACGGAGGGAGGAAGGTATTCACCCCTCCACTTT. Translation gives CAILTEGGRYSPLHF.